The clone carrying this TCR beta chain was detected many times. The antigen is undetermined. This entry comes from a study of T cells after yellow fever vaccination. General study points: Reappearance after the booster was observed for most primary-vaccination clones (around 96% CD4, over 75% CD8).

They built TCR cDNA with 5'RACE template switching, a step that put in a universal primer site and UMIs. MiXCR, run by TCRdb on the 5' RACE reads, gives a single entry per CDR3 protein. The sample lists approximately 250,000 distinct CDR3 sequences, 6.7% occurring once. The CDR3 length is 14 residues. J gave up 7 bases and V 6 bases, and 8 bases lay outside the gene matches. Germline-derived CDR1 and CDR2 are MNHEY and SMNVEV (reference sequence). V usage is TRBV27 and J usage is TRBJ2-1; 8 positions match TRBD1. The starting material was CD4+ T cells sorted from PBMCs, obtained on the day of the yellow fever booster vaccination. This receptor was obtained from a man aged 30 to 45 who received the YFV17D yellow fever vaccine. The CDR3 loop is CASSPGQAPNEQFF. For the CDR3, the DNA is TGTGCCAGCAGCCCGGGACAGGCTCCAAATGAGCAGTTCTTC.